Sequencing of this T cell receptor beta chain was carried out in a study of blood T cell repertoires in COVID-19. Study summary: Cohort 3 donors counted as recovered after two negative PCRs, clearance, or resolved symptoms. Acute and convalescent COVID-19 specimens originated in the United States, Italy and Spain.

Researchers sorted participants into cohorts using their self-reported clinical history. Source study methods: The assay estimated nucleated cells by amplifying reference gene primers. Here immunoSEQ multiplex PCR was the method, and the copy in TCRdb shows in-frame clones only, minus some. That table is the source of V, J and clone size, and D and trimming were worked out from the DNA. The repertoire holds around 200,000 clones, roughly nine tenths seen once, with over 3% in the top ten. V gave up 1 base and J gave up 1 base, with 5 bases separating them. CDR3 size: 13 residues. Looked up from germline, CDR1 is SGHRS and CDR2 is YFSETQ.

The sample taken for sequencing was PBMCs or T cells enriched from blood (not recorded which). The TCR originated in a woman between 50 and 59 years old in a cohort exposed to, infected with or recovered from COVID-19 (not recorded which). The V and J genes are TRBV5-1 and TRBJ1-1; D gene uncertain. CDR3 DNA sequence: TGCGCCAGCAGCTTGACACCGAACACTGAAGCTTTCTTT. Translating it yields CASSLTPNTEAFF.